The present T cell receptor (beta chain) was sequenced within a study of T cells expressing NK-cell markers (dated by TCRdb to the early 2020s). Turning to the overall study: TCR beta-chain repertoires were profiled in sorted CD3+CD56+NKG2C+, CD3+CD56+NKG2C- and CD3+CD56-NKG2C+ T-cell subsets from about 8 donors. The libraries were sequenced on Illumina HiSeq 2000/2500, MiSeq or NextSeq, producing 2 x 150 bp reads. Among the eight sequenced donors, only one was HCMV-seronegative, while the other seven were HCMV-seropositive. The study sequenced eight donors, all healthy volunteers chosen at random: three men and five women.

CDR1 MNHNS and CDR2 SASEGT are derived from the germline V gene. The CDR3 has 14 amino acids, counting the end cysteine and phenylalanine. The DNA is unrecorded. What the work shows at the level of the full study, not this receptor alone: In 5 to 7 donors, the dominant CD3+CD56+NKG2C+ clonotypes were found to rank among the top 10 CD8+ clonotypes and to make up roughly 1.0-7.0% of CD8+ T cells. Whether the expanded NKG2C-expressing T cell clones were specific for HCMV antigens remained unclear. Those dominant clonotypes were again the most abundant among CD3+CD56-NKG2C+ cells in a handful of donors, at about 25-60.1%.

With regard to this clonotype: Its antigen has not been determined.

HCMV-specific IgG was detected in serum with a commercial ELISA kit to determine HCMV serostatus. Peripheral blood mononuclear cells were isolated from blood by Ficoll density gradient centrifugation. The sequencing machine was an Illumina HiSeq 2000. TCR beta cDNA libraries were made by 5'RACE template switching that added a universal primer site and unique molecular identifiers. Priming for cDNA synthesis came from the TCR beta constant segment, and two successive PCR amplification steps followed. In the paper's pipeline: MIGEC was used to demultiplex reads and group reads by UMI, and MiTCR was used to assemble and quantify clonotypes. To remove erroneous sequences, TCR cDNA sequences were retained only when supported by two or more reads. The tcR package was used for downstream repertoire analysis, and clonotypes were matched between fractions using CDR3 nucleotide sequence together with V segment. VDJmatch was used to annotate antigen specificity against VDJdb, with one amino acid substitution in CDR3 permitted. Through TCRdb reprocessing, the reads give one entry per CDR3 protein sequence; DNA is omitted. What appears here as the V and J calls and clone size reflects TCRdb's work, not the paper's. This sample's listing comprises approximately 170,000 distinct CDR3 sequences. 20% to 25% of the sample is taken by the ten largest.

What was sequenced was blood T cells: a sorted CD56 or NKG2C T cell subset, CD4+ or CD8+ T cells, or bulk PBMC T cells (not recorded which). Rearrangement joined TRBV6-1 to TRBJ1-4; TCRdb calls TRBD1, which cannot be checked without DNA. The receptor was derived from a man between 18 and 69 years old in good health. This receptor carries the CDR3 CASRRGADVEKLFF.